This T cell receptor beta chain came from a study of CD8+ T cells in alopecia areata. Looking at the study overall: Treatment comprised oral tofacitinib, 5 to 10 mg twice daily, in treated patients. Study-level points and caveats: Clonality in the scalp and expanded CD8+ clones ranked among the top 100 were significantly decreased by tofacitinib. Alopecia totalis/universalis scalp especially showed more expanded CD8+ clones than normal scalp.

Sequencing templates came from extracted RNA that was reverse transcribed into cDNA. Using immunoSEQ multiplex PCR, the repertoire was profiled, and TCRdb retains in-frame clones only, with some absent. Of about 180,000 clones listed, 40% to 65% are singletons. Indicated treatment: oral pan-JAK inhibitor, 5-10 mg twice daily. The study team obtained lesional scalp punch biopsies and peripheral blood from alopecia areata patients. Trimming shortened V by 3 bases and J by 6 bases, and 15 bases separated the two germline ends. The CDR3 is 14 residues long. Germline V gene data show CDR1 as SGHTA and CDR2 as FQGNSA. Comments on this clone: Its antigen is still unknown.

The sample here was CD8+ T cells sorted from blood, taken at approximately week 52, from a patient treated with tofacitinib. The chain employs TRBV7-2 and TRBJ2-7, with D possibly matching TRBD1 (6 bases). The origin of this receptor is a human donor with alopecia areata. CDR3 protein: CASSFDGTPGEQYF. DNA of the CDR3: TGTGCCAGCAGCTTCGACGGGACACCGGGCGAGCAGTACTTC.